This T cell receptor beta chain was identified in a study of T cell repertoires and Cas9 in healthy adults. Study context: CD4 and CD8 compartments: SpCas9-reactive T cells profiled for potency, cytotoxicity, lineage. Study results and limitations: In vitro, SpCas9-reactive Tregs were reported to curb effector T cell proliferation and function.

Profiled with immunoSEQ multiplex PCR; TCRdb holds only in-frame clones, not every one. Altogether some 21,000 clones are present, more than 75% being singletons, with the ten largest covering approximately 0.69%. Trimming stripped 0 bases from V and 1 base from J, with 0 bases between. The CDR3 covers 12 residues. Looked up from germline, CDR1 is MNHNS and CDR2 is SASEGT. Comment on this clone: Antigen: not known.

The clonotype originates from a human donor in good health. This chain connects TRBV6-1 to TRBJ1-2; D not resolved. The sequenced sample consisted of CD4+ effector T cells (CD127+, CD25-, CD137-, CD154-) from PBMCs; culture status not recorded. Here the CDR3 reads CASSEANYGYTF. In nucleotides, the CDR3 is TGTGCCAGCAGTGAAGCTAACTATGGCTACACCTTC.